The clone carrying this TCR beta chain was picked up a small number of times. The record originates from a study of blood T cells in healthy people across ages. The CDR3 has 14 residues. Through a sample-barcoded 5' primer and a J-beta primer mix, a second PCR was run for roughly 6 to 12 cycles. Unique molecular identifiers of 12 random nucleotides labeled each cDNA. TCRdb independently ran MiXCR on the 5' RACE reads; one entry per CDR3 protein. The repertoire holds about 640,000 distinct CDR3 sequences, with around three fifths as singletons. The source material was blood. The chain is built from TRBV21-1 and TRBJ2-7. TRBV21-1 is an annotated pseudogene. This receptor was identified in a man aged 60 to 75 in good health. Here the CDR3 reads CARGTRRALYEQYF. The CDR3, as DNA: TGTGCCAGGGGCACGCGGCGGGCTCTCTACGAGCAGTACTTC.